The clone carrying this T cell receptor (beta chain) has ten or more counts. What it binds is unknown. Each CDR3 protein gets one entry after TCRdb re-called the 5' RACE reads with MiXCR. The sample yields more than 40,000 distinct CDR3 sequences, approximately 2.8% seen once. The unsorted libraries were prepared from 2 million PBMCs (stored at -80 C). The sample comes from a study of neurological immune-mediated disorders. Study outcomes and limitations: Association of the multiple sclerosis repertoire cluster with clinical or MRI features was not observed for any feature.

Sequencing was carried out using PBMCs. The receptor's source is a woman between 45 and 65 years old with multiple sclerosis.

As DNA, the CDR3 is TGCGCCAGCAGCTCTTTGAGCAGGGCTGGCACTGAAGCTTTCTTT. Encoded protein: CASSSLSRAGTEAFF. The rearrangement uses TRBV5-1 and TRBJ1-1, with D possibly TRBD1 on 5 matching bases. V gave up 3 bases and J gave up 4 bases, with 16 bases separating them. The germline CDR1 and CDR2 sequences are SGHRS and YFSETQ. The CDR3 contains 15 residues. Together with reference TRBV5-1 and TRBJ1-1, the CDR3 gives the full variable domain: KAGVTQTPRYLIKTRGQQVTLSCSPISGHRSVSWYQQTPGQGLQFLFEYFSETQRNKGNFPGRFSGRQFSNSRSEMNVSTLELGDSALYLCASSSLSRAGTEAFFGQGTRLTVV.